The 30 T cell receptor beta chains in this list originate from one sample, sequenced in a study of blood T cell repertoires in COVID-19. TCRdb keeps only in-frame clones here, not all; method: immunoSEQ multiplex PCR. The data contain approximately 290,000 clones, approximately 90% of them seen just once; the ten biggest clones take up 9.5% to 15%. The sequenced material came from peripheral blood. These receptors were obtained from a woman in her sixties or seventies with acute or convalescent COVID-19.

V usage is TRBV29-1 and J usage is TRBJ1-5; weak D call: TRBD1 (5 bases). Between the trimmed V and J ends, which lost 6 bases and 7 bases, there was a span of 13 bases. The CDR3 loop spans 12 amino acids. Germline CDR1 reads SQVTM; CDR2 reads ANQGSEA. In DNA, the CDR3 is TGCAGCGTAGGCGGGGGGGGGCAGCCCCAGCATTTT. It translates to CSVGGGGQPQHF. The full variable domain, rest sourced from reference TRBV29-1 and TRBJ1-5, is SAVISQKPSRDICQRGTSLTIQCQVDSQVTMMFWYRQQPGQSLTLIATANQGSEATYESGFVIDKFPISRPNLTFSTLTVSNMSPEDSSIYLCSVGGGGQPQHFGDGTRLSIL.

This clone is a singleton in its sample. CDR3: CASSGLGEAYGYTF. The CDR3 nucleotides are TGTGCCAGCAGTGGCCTAGGGGAGGCCTATGGCTACACCTTC. The gene calls are TRBV2 and TRBJ1-2, with a possible D match to TRBD1 (5 bases). This CDR3 comprises 14 residues. Germline V gives CDR1 SNHLY, CDR2 FYNNEI. Trimming removed 4 bases at V and 4 bases at J, with 13 bases between. Variable domain in full (rest from reference TRBV2 and TRBJ1-2): EPEVTQTPSHQVTQMGQEVILRCVPISNHLYFYWYRQILGQKVEFLVSFYNNEISEKSEIFDDQFSVERPDGSNFTLKIRSTKLEDSAMYFCASSGLGEAYGYTFGSGTRLTVV.

The chain carries TRBV5-6 and TRBJ1-2; 7 positions agree with TRBD1. The CDR3 is made up of 14 amino acids. The V segment lost 1 base and the J segment 1 base; nucleotides outside the gene matches: 1. Germline values: CDR1 SGHDT, CDR2 YYEEEE. The CDR3: CASSLYRGNYGYTF. The CDR3 DNA is TGTGCCAGCAGCTTGTACAGGGGTAACTATGGCTACACCTTC.

This rearrangement joins TRBV4-3 to TRBJ2-7, with 16 nucleotides matching TRBD2. The CDR3 spans 13 residues. V trimming: 4 bases; J trimming: 11 bases; junction bases outside the gene matches: 2. CDR1 is LGHNA and CDR2 is YSLEER in the germline V gene. The CDR3 nucleotides are TGCGCCAGCAGCCCGGGACTAGCGGGGGGGAAGTACTTC. Its translation is CASSPGLAGGKYF.

The chain joins TRBV3-1 (or the pseudogene TRBV3-2) to TRBJ1-3; 9 nucleotides match TRBD1. Germline trimming cut 4 bases from V and 8 bases from J; bases unmatched to any gene: 6. From germline, CDR1 is LGHDT and CDR2 YNNKEL (reference sequence). This CDR3 region has 14 residues. This chain's CDR3 is CASSPSGQGDTIYF. DNA of the CDR3: TGTGCCAGCAGCCCCTCGGGACAGGGAGACACCATATATTTT.

The chain combines TRBV18 with TRBJ2-2, with 8 bases lining up with TRBD2. The ends lost 0 bases at V and 1 base at J; junction bases unmatched: 1. This CDR3 comprises 16 residues. CDR1 and CDR2 (germline): KGHSH, LQKENI. The DNA for the CDR3 is TGTGCCAGCTCACCACCCCTAGCGGGGAACACCGGGGAGCTGTTTTTT. Its protein product is CASSPPLAGNTGELFF. The entire variable domain, with the rest obtained from reference TRBV18 and TRBJ2-2, is as follows: NAGVMQNPRHLVRRRGQEARLRCSPMKGHSHVYWYRQLPEEGLKFMVYLQKENIIDESGMPKERFSAEFPKEGPSILRIQQVVRGDSAAYFCASSPPLAGNTGELFFGEGSRLTVL.

This chain links TRBV28 with TRBJ2-3; possible D gene TRBD1, 7 bases. Germline V CDR1 and CDR2: MDHEN, SYDVKM. The CDR3 runs to 15 residues. V lost 3 bases to trimming and J lost 6 bases, with 16 bases between them. CDR3 residues: CASSLSGRGVDTQYF. The CDR3 coding sequence is TGTGCCAGCAGTTTGAGTGGCAGGGGGGTTGATACGCAGTATTTT.

The rearrangement uses TRBV9 and TRBJ2-5; 9 positions agree with TRBD2. The germline V gene encodes CDR1 SGDLS and CDR2 YYNGEE. J was trimmed by 5 bases and V by 4 bases; bases with no gene match: 9. The CDR3 spans 15 residues. CDR3 loop: CASSPGGTSTETQYF. CDR3 sequence (DNA): TGTGCCAGCAGCCCCGGGGGGACTAGCACGGAGACCCAGTACTTC.

This sequence joins TRBV27 and TRBJ2-7; TRBD1 agrees at 7 bases. The CDR3 length is 14 residues. The ends lost 3 bases at V and 2 bases at J; junction bases unmatched: 4. Germline CDR1 is MNHEY and CDR2 is SMNVEV (reference sequence). Here the CDR3 DNA reads TGTGCCAGCAGTTTTAGACAGGGTCCCTACGAGCAGTACTTC. Its protein product is CASSFRQGPYEQYF.

The CDR3 coding sequence is TGTGCCACCAGTGCATCCGGGACTAGCGGGAGTCCATACGAGCAGTACTTC. The encoded protein is CATSASGTSGSPYEQYF. This sequence joins TRBV24-1 and TRBJ2-7; 14 nucleotides align to TRBD2. J gave up 4 bases and V 5 bases, and 9 bases lay outside the gene matches. The CDR3 consists of 17 residues. Germline V gives CDR1 KGHDR, CDR2 SFDVKD.

The genes are TRBV6-6 and TRBJ2-1, with 7 bases fitting TRBD1. The V gene's germline CDR1 is MNHNY and CDR2 SVGAGI (reference sequence). The CDR3 covers 15 residues. V lost 6 bases and J lost 0; bases outside the gene matches: 5. The CDR3 region has the DNA TGTGCCAGCAGCCCGACAGGGAGCTCCTACAATGAGCAGTTCTTC. Protein: CASSPTGSSYNEQFF.

This sequence joins TRBV7-2 and TRBJ1-6; perhaps TRBD1 as D (5 bases). Between the trimmed V and J ends, which lost 5 bases and 7 bases, there was a span of 18 bases. Germline CDR1 and CDR2: SGHTA and FQGNSA. This CDR3 contains 16 residues. Here the CDR3 reads CASSASQTAWNSPLHF. The DNA for the CDR3 is TGTGCCAGCAGCGCATCCCAGACAGCATGGAATTCACCCCTCCACTTT.

The chain recombines TRBV27 with TRBJ2-7, with 9 bases that match TRBD2. The CDR3 has 12 residues. J lost 7 bases, V lost 6 bases, and 4 bases had no gene match. CDR1 MNHEY and CDR2 SMNVEV come from the germline V gene (reference sequence). The CDR3 sequence is CASSGTSREQYF. CDR3 in DNA: TGTGCCAGCAGCGGGACTAGCAGGGAGCAGTACTTC.

This chain uses TRBV7-9 with TRBJ1-2, with 7 bases aligning to TRBD1. V was pared by 0 bases and J by 8 bases, with 3 bases of the junction left unmatched. Germline V lookup: CDR1 SEHNR, CDR2 FQNEAQ (reference sequence). CDR3 length: 13 amino acids. The CDR3 nucleotides read TGTGCCAGCAGCTTAGCGAACAGGGGCGGCTACACCTTC. Translating gives CASSLANRGGYTF.

Points on this clone: Other nucleotide sequences from this sample produce the same CDR3. The V and J genes are TRBV6-2 or TRBV6-3 and TRBJ2-7; 7 bases match TRBD2. The CDR3 runs 13 residues. Germline V gives CDR1 MNHEY, CDR2 SVGEGT. Trimming took 2 bases from V and 4 from J; bases not matched to a gene: 2. The CDR3 bases are TGTGCCAGCAGTTACCGGGGAGGGTACGAGCAGTACTTC. Encoded protein: CASSYRGGYEQYF.

The chain combines TRBV3-1 (or the pseudogene TRBV3-2) with TRBJ2-3; 7 nucleotides line up with TRBD2. The junction had 9 bases not matched to a gene; V was cut back by 3 bases and J by 0 bases. The CDR3 is 17 residues long. Per germline, CDR1 LGHDT and CDR2 YNNKEL (reference sequence). Here the CDR3 DNA reads TGTGCCAGCAGCCAGGCGACTAGCACCTATAGCACAGATACGCAGTATTTT. It is translated as CASSQATSTYSTDTQYF.

The table lists this clone with a count of one. This chain joins TRBV24-1 and TRBJ1-5, with 7 bases that match TRBD1. Trimming cost V 3 bases and J 7 bases; bases outside gene matches: 2. CDR3 length equals 13 residues. The germline V gene has CDR1 KGHDR and CDR2 SFDVKD. The CDR3 sequence: CATSDRTGQPQHF. In nucleotides, the CDR3 is TGTGCCACCAGTGATCGGACAGGCCAGCCCCAGCATTTT.

A single count supports this clone. The chain couples TRBV12-3 or TRBV12-4 to TRBJ2-1; TRBD2 might be the D (5 bases). V lost 6 bases and J 8 bases, leaving 11 bases between the germline ends. CDR3 size: 12 residues. The CDR3 spells CASSSVGDEQFF. As DNA, the CDR3 is TGTGCCAGCAGCTCAGTCGGGGATGAGCAGTTCTTC.

V gene TRBV16 combines with J gene TRBJ2-3; TRBD1 is a possible D gene (6 bases). CDR1 is KGHSY, CDR2 FQNENV, per germline. The CDR3 loop spans 15 amino acids. The V end was cut by 3 bases, the J end by 0 bases, with 10 bases between. The CDR3 is CASSQSGTSTDTQYF. The DNA for the CDR3 is TGTGCCAGCAGCCAGTCCGGGACAAGCACAGATACGCAGTATTTT. The full variable domain, rest sourced from reference TRBV16 and TRBJ2-3, is GEEVAQTPKHLVRGEGQKAKLYCAPIKGHSYVFWYQQVLKNEFKFLISFQNENVFDETGMPKERFSAKCLPNSPCSLEIQATKLEDSAVYFCASSQSGTSTDTQYFGPGTRLTVL.

CDR3 nucleotides: TGTGCCAGTAGTGCTACAGGTTCTAGGGGCTACACCTTC. It codes for CASSATGSRGYTF. The chain combines TRBV19 with TRBJ1-2, with D perhaps matching TRBD1 (5 bases). With 5 bases removed from V and 8 bases from J, the gap between germline ends came to 15 bases. The length of the CDR3 is 13 residues. Germline values: CDR1 LNHDA, CDR2 SQIVND (reference sequence).

The chain couples TRBV28 to TRBJ1-6; 9 bases line up with TRBD1. CDR1 is MDHEN and CDR2 is SYDVKM in the germline V gene. Trimming took 4 bases from V and 8 from J; bases not matched to a gene: 6. CDR3 length: 15 amino acids. CDR3 in amino acids: CASSSPGTGYSPLHF. The CDR3 region has the DNA TGTGCCAGCAGTTCCCCTGGGACAGGGTATTCACCCCTCCACTTT.

The V and J genes are TRBV5-1 and TRBJ1-2; D not certain. The CDR3 covers 12 residues. Trimming stripped 5 bases from V and 2 bases from J, with 7 bases between. Germline lookup yields CDR1 SGHRS and CDR2 YFSETQ. The CDR3, as DNA: TGCGCCAGCAGTCTCGGGAACTATGGCTACACCTTC. Protein: CASSLGNYGYTF.

V usage is TRBV6-5 and J usage is TRBJ1-4; 9 bases line up with TRBD1. Germline trimming cut 6 bases from V and 2 bases from J; bases unmatched to any gene: 4. From germline, CDR1 is MNHEY and CDR2 SVGAGI. This CDR3 has 15 amino acids. The CDR3 reads CASRGQGFTNEKLFF. The CDR3 coding sequence is TGTGCCAGCAGAGGACAGGGGTTTACTAATGAAAAACTGTTTTTT.

J is TRBJ2-3 and V is TRBV9, with unresolved D. The CDR3 is made up of 12 amino acids. CDR1 and CDR2 (germline): SGDLS, YYNGEE. Trimming cost V 2 bases and J 3 bases, with 4 bases left between them. CDR3: CASSVFTDTQYF. The CDR3 coding sequence is TGTGCCAGCAGCGTCTTTACAGATACGCAGTATTTT. Filled out from reference TRBV9 and TRBJ2-3, the complete variable domain reads DSGVTQTPKHLITATGQRVTLRCSPRSGDLSVYWYQQSLDQGLQFLIQYYNGEERAKGNILERFSAQQFPDLHSELNLSSLELGDSALYFCASSVFTDTQYFGPGTRLTVL.

This rearrangement joins TRBV6-6 to TRBJ2-7; TRBD1 might be the D (6 bases). Germline values: CDR1 MNHNY, CDR2 SVGAGI (reference sequence). V lost 6 bases and J 3 bases, leaving 15 bases between the germline ends. The CDR3 has 14 residues. The CDR3 DNA reads as TGTGCCAGCAGGCCTACAGGGAATTTCTACGAGCAGTACTTC. Protein: CASRPTGNFYEQYF.

The rearrangement links TRBV6-5 to TRBJ2-5; 7 bases are shared with TRBD1. The CDR3 length is 15 residues. V shed 6 bases and J 5 bases; nucleotides not matched to a gene: 12. Looked up from germline, CDR1 is MNHEY and CDR2 is SVGAGI. The CDR3 nucleotides are TGTGCCAGCAGAACCCCGACAGGGCATGGGGAGACCCAGTACTTC. Amino acid sequence: CASRTPTGHGETQYF.

The gene calls are TRBV7-3 and TRBJ2-1; TRBD1 matches 12 bases. Per the germline V gene, CDR1 is SGHTA and CDR2 is FQGTGA. The CDR3 consists of 15 residues. Trimming cost V 7 bases and J 10 bases; bases outside gene matches: 11. CDR3 coding DNA: TGTGCCAGCACCCGCGGGACAGGGGGCGAGGGGGAGCAGTTCTTC. Translation gives CASTRGTGGEGEQFF.

This clone was detected a few times. This chain joins TRBV7-8 and TRBJ2-2; D is unresolved. CDR3 length: 12 residues. Germline V gene lookup returns CDR1 SGHVS and CDR2 FQNEAQ. V was pared by 6 bases and J by 6 bases, with 8 bases between. The CDR3 DNA follows: TGTGCCAGCAGAACTATGGCCGGGGAGCTGTTTTTT. This translates into CASRTMAGELFF.

Only one count was recorded for this clone. The CDR3 coding sequence is TGTGCCAGCAGTTGGGGGACAGGGGTAGAAAAACTGTTTTTT. Translated, it gives CASSWGTGVEKLFF. The chain employs TRBV28 and TRBJ1-4; 10 bases are a match to TRBD1. Trimming at V came to 4 bases and at J to 8 bases, leaving 4 bases not matched to a gene. Per the germline V gene, CDR1 is MDHEN and CDR2 is SYDVKM. CDR3 length: 14 residues.

This chain joins TRBV10-3 and TRBJ1-4; 7 bases match TRBD1. Germline CDR1 ENHRY, CDR2 SYGVKD. V trimming: 6 bases; J trimming: 4 bases; junction bases outside the gene matches: 5. The CDR3 totals 14 residues. For the CDR3, the DNA is TGTGCCATCAGGCCCCAGGGGGGTAATGAAAAACTGTTTTTT. This encodes CAIRPQGGNEKLFF.